This T cell receptor (beta chain) was recorded in a study of T cell responses to AZD1222 COVID-19 vaccine. The V segment lost 6 bases and the J segment 2 bases; nucleotides outside the gene matches: 7. The germline V gene encodes CDR1 MDHEN and CDR2 SYDVKM. The CDR3 spans 14 residues. The study's findings and limits: Close to half of spike-specific TCRs reportedly recognize unmutated variant regions.

Only in-frame clones appear in the TCRdb table, and some are missing; sequencing was by immunoSEQ multiplex PCR. The sample shows hundreds of thousands of clones, approximately 94% of them seen only once. About this clone itself: The antigen is undetermined.

Sequences were derived from peripheral blood, sampled on day 0 of MenACWY control vaccination. This chain joins TRBV28 and TRBJ2-7, with TRBD1 matching 7 bases. The TCR was taken from an adult in good health. In nucleotides, the CDR3 is TGTGCCAGCAGACCCGGGACAGTCACCTACGAGCAGTACTTC. Its translation is CASRPGTVTYEQYF.